This T cell receptor (beta chain) was identified in a study of glioma-infiltrating T cells (dated by TCRdb to 2016 to 2018). General notes on the study: Sequencing of TCR alpha- and beta-chain repertoires was performed on glioma tissue, on non-neoplastic brain tissue, and on matched peripheral blood mononuclear cells. To gauge divergence between tissue and blood T-cell populations, every tissue-infiltrating repertoire was compared against the peripheral blood repertoire from the same patient. Three low-grade glioma patients, roughly eight primary glioblastoma patients, and three non-glioma patients who contributed non-neoplastic brain tissue made up the paired cohort.

TCR alpha and beta CDR3 regions were amplified with the iRepertoire nested amplicon-rescue multiplex PCR (arm-PCR) platform from RNA. For one-step reverse transcription and amplification, about 95-450 ng of tissue mRNA or PBMC total RNA was used as input. Following bead purification, Illumina adapters were added by a secondary multiplex PCR, and the libraries were gel-purified between 200 and 400 bp. Demultiplexing relied on internal 6-nucleotide barcodes carried by the libraries. Libraries were sequenced on an Illumina MiSeq with 2x220 or 2x250 nucleotide paired-end reads. The original pipeline was this. Paired reads were merged using FLASH 1.2.11 and aligned with BWA-MEM to the GRCh37 human genome, and TRA and TRB reads were then extracted. V and J assignment used an IMGT-derived reference of cassette sequences and CDR3 motifs that included pseudogenes. Three-frame translation of reads was performed, and productive CDR3s were defined as those with a C...FGXG motif and no stop codons. Clonotypes were defined as unique combinations of V-J cassette pair and CDR3 amino acid sequence. Reads were filtered by Hamming distance, thresholded by each sample's sequence error rate in mapped regions. Using fastp at Q25 and MiXCR, TCRdb reprocessed the public reads and kept productive beta chains. CDR3 protein sequences are deduplicated, and each keeps its most common genes and DNA. For this entry, the V and J calls and clone size follow TCRdb and not the study's own pipeline. Across this sample there are over 100,000 distinct CDR3 sequences, with around 25% seen only once. The top ten hold about a third of the sample.

V and J are truncated by 7 bases and 13 bases respectively, leaving an intervening sequence of 20 bases. Via the germline V gene, CDR1 is SGHTA and CDR2 FQGNSA. From the cysteine through the phenylalanine, the CDR3 covers 13 amino acids. Only the CDR3 DNA stays, 39 bases, in frame from base 1. What the research found in general, with its limitations: VJ-independent divergence between tissue and blood was lower than expected in non-neoplastic patients but higher than expected in all gliomas, particularly low-grade gliomas. Very few CDR3 sequences were found to be shared between tissue and blood, and this scarcity was attributed to high CDR3 diversity and limited sampling. Group comparisons were based on small numbers of patients: three non-neoplastic, three low-grade glioma and eight glioblastoma patients.

This clonotype occurred many times. Which antigen it targets is not known. The input lacks base qualities; no much larger clone sits a single base away. The receptor was derived from a human donor with low-grade glioma or glioblastoma, undergoing nonglioma brain surgery, or in good health (not recorded which). The sequence links TRBV7-2 to TRBJ2-1; TRBD2 is perhaps the D gene, given 6 matching bases. Material: glioma tissue, nonneoplastic brain tissue, or PBMCs (not recorded which). The CDR3 region reads CASNLLTRTIQFF. In nucleotide form, the sequence is TGTGCCAGCAACCTACTGACGAGGACTATCCAGTTCTTC.